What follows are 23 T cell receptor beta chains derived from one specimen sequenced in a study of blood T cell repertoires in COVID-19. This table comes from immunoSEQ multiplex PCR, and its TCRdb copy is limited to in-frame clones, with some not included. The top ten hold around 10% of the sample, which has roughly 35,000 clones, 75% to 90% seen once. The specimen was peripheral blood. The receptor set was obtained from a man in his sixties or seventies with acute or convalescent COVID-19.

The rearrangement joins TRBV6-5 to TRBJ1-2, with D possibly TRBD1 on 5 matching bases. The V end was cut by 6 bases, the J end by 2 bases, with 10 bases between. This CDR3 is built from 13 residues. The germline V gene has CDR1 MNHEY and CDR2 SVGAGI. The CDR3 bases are TGTGCCAGCAGCTTGGCAGGGAACTATGGCTACACCTTC. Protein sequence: CASSLAGNYGYTF.

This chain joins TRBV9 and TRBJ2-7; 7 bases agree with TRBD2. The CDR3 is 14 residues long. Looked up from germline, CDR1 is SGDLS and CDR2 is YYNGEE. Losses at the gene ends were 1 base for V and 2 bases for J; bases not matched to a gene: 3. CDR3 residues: CASSVSSGAYEQYF. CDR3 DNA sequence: TGTGCCAGCAGCGTATCGAGCGGGGCCTACGAGCAGTACTTC.

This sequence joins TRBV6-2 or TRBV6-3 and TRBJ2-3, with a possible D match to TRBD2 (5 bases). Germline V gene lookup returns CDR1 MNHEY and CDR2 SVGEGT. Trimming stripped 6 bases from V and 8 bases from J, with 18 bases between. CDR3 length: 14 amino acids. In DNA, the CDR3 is TGTGCCAGCAGCTTGCCCGGTTCGGGAAGTACGCAGTATTTT. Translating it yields CASSLPGSGSTQYF.

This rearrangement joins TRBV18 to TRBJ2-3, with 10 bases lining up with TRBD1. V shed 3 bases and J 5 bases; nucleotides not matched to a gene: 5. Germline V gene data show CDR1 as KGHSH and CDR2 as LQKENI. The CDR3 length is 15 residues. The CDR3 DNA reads TGTGCCAGCTCACCTTCGGACAGGGGGATAGATACGCAGTATTTT. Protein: CASSPSDRGIDTQYF.

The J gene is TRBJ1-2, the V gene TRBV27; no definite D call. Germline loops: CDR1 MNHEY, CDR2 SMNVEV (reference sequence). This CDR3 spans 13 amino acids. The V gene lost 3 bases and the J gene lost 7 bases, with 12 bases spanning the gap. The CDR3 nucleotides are TGTGCCAGCAGTTTCTCACAGAGCTTTGGCTACACCTTC. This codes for CASSFSQSFGYTF.

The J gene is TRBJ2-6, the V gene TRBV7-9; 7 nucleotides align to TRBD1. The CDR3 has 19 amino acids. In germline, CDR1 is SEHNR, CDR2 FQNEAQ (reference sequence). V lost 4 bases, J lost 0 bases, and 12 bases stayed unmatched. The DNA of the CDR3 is TGTGCCAGCAGCTACCCGAACGGGACAGTTTCCTCTGGGGCCAACGTCCTGACTTTC. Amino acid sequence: CASSYPNGTVSSGANVLTF.

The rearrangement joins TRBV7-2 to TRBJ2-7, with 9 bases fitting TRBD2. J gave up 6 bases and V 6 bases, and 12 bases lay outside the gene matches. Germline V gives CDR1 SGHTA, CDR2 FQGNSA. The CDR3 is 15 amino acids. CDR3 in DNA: TGTGCCAGCAGATCACTTAGCGGGAGATTGGGCGAGCAGTACTTC. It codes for CASRSLSGRLGEQYF.

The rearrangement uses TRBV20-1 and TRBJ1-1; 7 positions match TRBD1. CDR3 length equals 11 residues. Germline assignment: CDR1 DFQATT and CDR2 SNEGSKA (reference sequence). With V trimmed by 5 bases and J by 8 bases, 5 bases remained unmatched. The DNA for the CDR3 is TGCAGTGCTTCCGACAGGGAAGAAGCTTTCTTT. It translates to CSASDREEAFF.

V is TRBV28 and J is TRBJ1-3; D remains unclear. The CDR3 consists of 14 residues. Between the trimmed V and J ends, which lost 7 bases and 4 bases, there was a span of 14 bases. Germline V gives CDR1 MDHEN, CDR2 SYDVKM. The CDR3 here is CASTLTGYGNTIYF. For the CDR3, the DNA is TGTGCCAGCACCTTGACCGGGTACGGAAACACCATATATTTT.

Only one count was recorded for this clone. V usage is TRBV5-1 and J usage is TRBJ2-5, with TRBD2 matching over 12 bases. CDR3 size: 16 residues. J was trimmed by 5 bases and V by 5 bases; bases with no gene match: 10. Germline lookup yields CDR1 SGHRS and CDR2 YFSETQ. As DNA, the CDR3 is TGCGCCAGCAGTCACCTAGCGGGAGGGCCGGGGGAGACCCAGTACTTC. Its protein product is CASSHLAGGPGETQYF.

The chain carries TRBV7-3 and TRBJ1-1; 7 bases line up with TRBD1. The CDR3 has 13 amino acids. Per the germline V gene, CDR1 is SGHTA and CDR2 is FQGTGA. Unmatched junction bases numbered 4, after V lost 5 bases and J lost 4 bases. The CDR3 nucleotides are TGTGCCAGCAGCCCAGGGGGGAGCACTGAAGCTTTCTTT. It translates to CASSPGGSTEAFF. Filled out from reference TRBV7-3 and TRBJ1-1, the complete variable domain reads GAGVSQTPSNKVTEKGKYVELRCDPISGHTALYWYRQSLGQGPEFLIYFQGTGAADDSGLPNDRFFAVRPEGSVSTLKIQRTERGDSAVYLCASSPGGSTEAFFGQGTRLTVV.

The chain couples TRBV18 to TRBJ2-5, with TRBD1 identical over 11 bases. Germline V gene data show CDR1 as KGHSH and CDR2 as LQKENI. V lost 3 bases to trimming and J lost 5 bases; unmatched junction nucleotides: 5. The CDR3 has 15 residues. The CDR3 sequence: CASSPRTGGFETQYF. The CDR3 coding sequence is TGTGCCAGCTCACCCAGGACAGGGGGCTTTGAGACCCAGTACTTC. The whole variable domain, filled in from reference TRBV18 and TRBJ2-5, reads NAGVMQNPRHLVRRRGQEARLRCSPMKGHSHVYWYRQLPEEGLKFMVYLQKENIIDESGMPKERFSAEFPKEGPSILRIQQVVRGDSAAYFCASSPRTGGFETQYFGPGTRLLVL.

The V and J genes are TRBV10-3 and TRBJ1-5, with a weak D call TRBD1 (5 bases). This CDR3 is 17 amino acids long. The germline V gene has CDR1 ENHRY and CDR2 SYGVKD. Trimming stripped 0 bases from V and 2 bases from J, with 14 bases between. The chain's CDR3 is CAISESGGAWGNQPQHF. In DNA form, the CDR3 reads TGTGCCATCAGTGAGTCTGGAGGGGCATGGGGCAATCAGCCCCAGCATTTT.

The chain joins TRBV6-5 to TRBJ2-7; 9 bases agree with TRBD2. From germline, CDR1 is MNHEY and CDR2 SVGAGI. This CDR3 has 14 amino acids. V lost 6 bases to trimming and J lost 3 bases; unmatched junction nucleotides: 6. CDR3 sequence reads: CASSPAGGLYEQYF. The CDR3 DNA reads TGTGCCAGCAGCCCAGCGGGAGGCCTCTACGAGCAGTACTTC.

The CDR3 spells CASSPVGTLAFF. The CDR3 nucleotides are TGTGCCAGCAGCCCGGTAGGGACACTGGCTTTCTTT. The chain links TRBV13 to TRBJ1-1; possible D gene TRBD1, 6 bases. The length of the CDR3 is 12 residues. Germline V gives CDR1 PRHDT, CDR2 FYEKMQ (reference sequence). V was trimmed by 5 bases and J by 11 bases, leaving 15 bases between them. The whole variable domain, filled in from reference TRBV13 and TRBJ1-1, reads AAGVIQSPRHLIKEKRETATLKCYPIPRHDTVYWYQQGPGQDPQFLISFYEKMQSDKGSIPDRFSAQQFSDYHSELNMSSLELGDSALYFCASSPVGTLAFFGQGTRLTVV.

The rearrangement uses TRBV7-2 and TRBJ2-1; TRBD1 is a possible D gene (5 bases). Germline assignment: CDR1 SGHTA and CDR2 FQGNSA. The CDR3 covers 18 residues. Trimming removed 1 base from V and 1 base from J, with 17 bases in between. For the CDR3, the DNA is TGTGCCAGCAGCTTAGAAGGGGTCCGGGCCTTATCCTACAATGAGCAGTTCTTC. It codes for CASSLEGVRALSYNEQFF.

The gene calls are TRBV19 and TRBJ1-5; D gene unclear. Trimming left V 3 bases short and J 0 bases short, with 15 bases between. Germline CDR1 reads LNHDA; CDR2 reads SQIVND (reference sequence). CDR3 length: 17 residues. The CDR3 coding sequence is TGTGCCAGTAGTATTCCTGGCAGGCGCTATAGCAATCAGCCCCAGCATTTT. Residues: CASSIPGRRYSNQPQHF.

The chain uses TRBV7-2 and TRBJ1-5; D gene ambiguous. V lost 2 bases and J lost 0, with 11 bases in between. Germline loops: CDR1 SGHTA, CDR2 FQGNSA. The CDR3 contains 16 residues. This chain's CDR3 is CASSLQVFGSNQPQHF. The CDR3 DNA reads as TGTGCCAGCAGCTTACAGGTCTTCGGTAGCAATCAGCCCCAGCATTTT.

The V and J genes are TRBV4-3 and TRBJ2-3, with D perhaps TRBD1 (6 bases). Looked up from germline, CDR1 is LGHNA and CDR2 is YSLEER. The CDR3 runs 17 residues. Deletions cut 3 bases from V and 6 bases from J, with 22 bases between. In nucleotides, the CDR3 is TGCGCCAGCAGCCACGAACTACAGGGAGTCGGATCCGATACGCAGTATTTT. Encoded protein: CASSHELQGVGSDTQYF.

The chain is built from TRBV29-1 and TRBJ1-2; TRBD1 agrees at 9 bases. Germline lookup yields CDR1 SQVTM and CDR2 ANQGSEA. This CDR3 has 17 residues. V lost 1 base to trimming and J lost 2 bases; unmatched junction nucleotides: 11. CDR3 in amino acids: CSVEGSGTGLLNYGYTF. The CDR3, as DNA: TGCAGCGTTGAAGGGTCGGGGACAGGGTTATTAAACTATGGCTACACCTTC.

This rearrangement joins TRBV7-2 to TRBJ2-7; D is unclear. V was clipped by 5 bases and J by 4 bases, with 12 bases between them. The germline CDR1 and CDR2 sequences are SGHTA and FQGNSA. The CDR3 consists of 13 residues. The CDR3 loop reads CASSGTLRYEQYF. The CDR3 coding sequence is TGTGCCAGCAGCGGTACTCTCCGGTACGAGCAGTACTTC.

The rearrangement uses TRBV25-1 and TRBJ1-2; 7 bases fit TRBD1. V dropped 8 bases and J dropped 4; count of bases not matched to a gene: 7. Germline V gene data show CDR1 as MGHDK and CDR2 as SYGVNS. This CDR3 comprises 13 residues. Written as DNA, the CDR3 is TGTGCCAGCGCGGGTGGGGACAGCTATGGCTACACCTTC. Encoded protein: CASAGGDSYGYTF.

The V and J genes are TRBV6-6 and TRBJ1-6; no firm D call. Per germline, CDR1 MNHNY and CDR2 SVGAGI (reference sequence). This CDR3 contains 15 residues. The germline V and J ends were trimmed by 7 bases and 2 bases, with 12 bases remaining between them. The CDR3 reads CASNPRGAYNSPLHF. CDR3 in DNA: TGTGCCAGCAACCCTCGTGGAGCCTATAATTCACCCCTCCACTTT.